A selection of T cell receptor beta chains follows, all from one sample in a study of blood T cell repertoires in COVID-19. Assay used: immunoSEQ multiplex PCR; TCRdb lists only in-frame clones, some missing. The data contain about 380,000 clones, approximately 90% of them singletons. Material: PBMCs or T cells enriched from blood (not recorded which). Every receptor here comes from a woman aged 18-29 years who had recovered from COVID-19. The CDR3 runs from the conserved cysteine through the conserved F or W.

j_call,v_call,cdr3_aa
TRBJ1-1,TRBV21-1,CASSKGPSASGNTEAFF
TRBJ1-4,TRBV27,CASSTTHRGYNEKLFF
TRBJ2-7,TRBV6-1,CASSELNRRYEQYF
TRBJ1-1,TRBV5-1,CASSMPRQGINTEAFF
TRBJ2-7,TRBV5-5,CASSLVHGGYEQYF
TRBJ1-6,TRBV3-1/TRBV3-2,CASSQEGARGSSPLHF
TRBJ1-1,TRBV7-9,CASSLVRKGRTEAFF
TRBJ1-6,TRBV7-9,CASGGDGSYNSPLHF
TRBJ1-1,TRBV14,CASSLLTGYTEAFF
TRBJ1-2,TRBV11-3,CASSLGVLF
TRBJ1-6,TRBV5-6,CASSLVRGHNSPLHF
TRBJ1-4,TRBV10-1,CASKGRRGPATNEKLFF
TRBJ2-5,TRBV18,CASSPTSQQGQTQYF
TRBJ1-6,TRBV19,CASSIEGQGRSPLHF
TRBJ1-1,TRBV5-1,CASSPVEGAEAFF
TRBJ1-1,TRBV6-4,CASSTGQGGTEAFF
TRBJ2-5,TRBV5-1,CASSLGPSSAETQYF
TRBJ2-5,TRBV10-3,CAISATRTEQETQYF
TRBJ2-1,TRBV27,CASSLYRTGGNEQFF
TRBJ1-6,TRBV3-1/TRBV3-2,CASTPGNNSPLHF
TRBJ2-7,TRBV4-3,CASSQVGALVHEQYF
TRBJ2-3,TRBV28,CASRGRHPKAGMGQYF
TRBJ2-5,TRBV4-2,CASSQDAGGPPKTQYF
TRBJ1-4,TRBV7-9,CASSSLTASAANEKLFF
TRBJ2-3,TRBV7-3,CASSLRGFSGGAPDTQYF
TRBJ1-1,TRBV3-1/TRBV3-2,CASSQSGTDTEAFF
TRBJ1-1,TRBV3-1/TRBV3-2,CASSQDSAIEAFF